This TCR beta chain was sequenced for a study of blood T cell repertoires in COVID-19 (dated by TCRdb to 2018 to 2020). In the study overall: Collaborator samples came from the United States, Italy and Spain and covered acute and convalescent phases of COVID-19. The dataset comprised deeply sampled blood TCRbeta repertoires from subjects exposed to, actively infected with, or recovered from COVID-19. Where HLA class I and class II types were available, the types were taken from metadata supplied by the sample provider, not from assay-based typing. The prospective study material was composed of cDNA or gDNA derived from T cells, B-cell-depleted T cells, or PBMCs. A freely available public database, intended as a resource for researchers studying the immune response to SARS-CoV-2, is where the repertoires were released. Nearly every sample came with metadata listing a de-identified subject ID, COVID-19 status, age in years and sex. Samples were obtained from the ongoing ImmuneRACE study (first 160 participants) and from about 1,300 subjects provided by 6 global collaborators. Results and caveats for the whole study, not just this receptor: The quantity of clinical and demographic metadata differed by source and by participant and was supplied without curation.

Comments on this clone: Its antigen has not been determined. The input lacks base qualities; no much larger clone sits a single base away.

One collaborating source in Seattle enrolled patients while the patients were actively infected and followed the patients over time throughout the course of disease. Each collaborating institution followed its own protocols to collect whole blood in K2EDTA tubes. Collaborator samples were shipped for TCRbeta analysis as frozen whole blood, isolated PBMCs, or DNA extracted from either sample type. TCRbeta CDR3 regions were amplified from genomic DNA using the immunoSEQ Assay, a bias-controlled multiplex PCR. The source study handled its data this way. Within the assay, amplification of reference gene primers was used to estimate how many nucleated cells each sample contained. To quantify the absolute abundance of each unique TCRbeta CDR3 rearrangement, sequence reads were collapsed and filtered. Productive Simpson clonality was computed per sample as the square root of Simpson's diversity index over productive rearrangements. Not all clones reach the TCRdb copy of this immuneACCESS table, which keeps in-frame sequences only. Checked studies attribute under half of the gap to unresolved V genes and leave the rest unexplained. V and J calls and clone size are as listed in that table; D and trimming were resolved from the DNA. The sample table shows a few hundred thousand clones, and about 87% are seen once. Roughly 5.9% of the sample is taken by the ten largest.

The germline V gene supplies CDR1 MNHEY and CDR2 SVGAGI. Taken from cysteine to phenylalanine, the CDR3 has 13 residues. CDR3 DNA is the only sequence kept; it has 39 bases, read in frame from the first base. Relative to germline, V is 7 bases shorter and J is 1 base shorter, with 10 bases between their ends. Sequenced sample: peripheral blood. The TCR comes from a woman aged 50 to 65 with COVID-19, enrolled during active disease. The chain links TRBV6-5 with TRBJ1-1; perhaps TRBD1 is the D gene, with 5 bases matching. For the CDR3, the sequence is CASTRQQNTEAFF. The DNA reads as follows: TGTGCCAGCACTAGACAGCAGAACACTGAAGCTTTCTTT.